Below are 9 T cell receptor beta chains sequenced from a single sample in a study of shared clonotypes between healthy human individuals. Only in-frame clones appear in the TCRdb table, and some are missing; sequencing was by immunoSEQ multiplex PCR. This table holds 1.4 million or so clones, approximately 98.5% found once. The material sequenced was naive CD4+ T cells sorted from blood. Subset of the sample: CD45RA+ positively selected. These receptors came from a man younger than 40 in good health.

The CDR3: CASSLVTSNDGELFF. In DNA, the CDR3 is TGTGCCAGCAGCCTCGTGACTAGTAACGACGGGGAGCTGTTTTTT. The chain combines TRBV14 with TRBJ2-2, with a possible D match to TRBD2 (6 bases). This CDR3 has 15 residues. Germline V lookup: CDR1 SGHDN, CDR2 FVKESK. Trimming cost V 4 bases and J 7 bases, with 16 bases left between them.

CDR3 amino acids: CASSLDRSADTQYF. The CDR3 region has the DNA TGCGCCAGCAGCCTGGACAGGTCTGCAGATACGCAGTATTTT. The rearrangement joins TRBV5-1 to TRBJ2-3; 7 bases are a match to TRBD1. Germline CDR1 reads SGHRS; CDR2 reads YFSETQ. The J segment lost 4 bases and the V segment lost 4 bases, leaving 6 bases of the junction unmatched. The CDR3 is made up of 14 amino acids.

The V gene is TRBV5-4, the J gene TRBJ2-3; 7 bases align to TRBD2. Trimming removed 7 bases from V and 6 bases from J; junction bases left unmatched: 14. This CDR3 has 15 residues. The V gene's germline CDR1 is SGHNT and CDR2 YYREEE (reference sequence). The CDR3 here is CASGRGRGREDTQYF. In DNA, the CDR3 is TGTGCCAGCGGCCGAGGGAGAGGGCGGGAGGATACGCAGTATTTT.

In DNA form, the CDR3 reads TGTGCCAGCAGCCAAGAAGGGTGGACTCAGCAGTTCTTC. It is translated as CASSQEGWTQQFF. The genes are TRBV14 and TRBJ2-1; D is possibly TRBD2 (5 bases). The CDR3 loop spans 13 amino acids. CDR1 SGHDN and CDR2 FVKESK come from the germline V gene. The V end was cut by 0 bases, the J end by 11 bases, with 11 bases between.

The chain employs TRBV7-9 and TRBJ1-4; 9 bases agree with TRBD1. V trimming: 1 base; J trimming: 8 bases; junction bases outside the gene matches: 8. CDR3 size: 16 residues. Germline CDR1 reads SEHNR; CDR2 reads FQNEAQ (reference sequence). The CDR3 sequence: CASSLDRDRVAEKLFF. The DNA of the CDR3 is TGTGCCAGCAGCTTAGATCGGGACAGGGTAGCCGAAAAACTGTTTTTT. Together with reference TRBV7-9 and TRBJ1-4, the CDR3 gives the full variable domain: DTGVSQNPRHKITKRGQNVTFRCDPISEHNRLYWYRQTLGQGPEFLTYFQNEAQLEKSRLLSDRFSAERPKGSFSTLEIQRTEQGDSAMYLCASSLDRDRVAEKLFFGSGTQLSVL.

This chain links TRBV5-1 with TRBJ1-4; 7 bases are a match to TRBD1. V trimming: 3 bases; J trimming: 1 base; junction bases outside the gene matches: 6. The CDR3 contains 16 residues. Per the germline V gene, CDR1 is SGHRS and CDR2 is YFSETQ. The CDR3 DNA reads as TGCGCCAGCAGCTATAACAGGGGACGAACTAATGAAAAACTGTTTTTT. Its translation: CASSYNRGRTNEKLFF.

This chain links TRBV18 with TRBJ1-2; the D is unclear. This CDR3 region has 18 residues. V dropped 3 bases and J dropped 0 bases, with 20 bases sitting between them. Germline loops: CDR1 KGHSH, CDR2 LQKENI. CDR3 protein: CASSPIRSASVANYGYTF. The DNA for the CDR3 is TGTGCCAGCTCACCTATACGATCGGCTTCCGTGGCTAACTATGGCTACACCTTC. The variable domain in full, completed from reference TRBV18 and TRBJ1-2, reads NAGVMQNPRHLVRRRGQEARLRCSPMKGHSHVYWYRQLPEEGLKFMVYLQKENIIDESGMPKERFSAEFPKEGPSILRIQQVVRGDSAAYFCASSPIRSASVANYGYTFGSGTRLTVV.

The V gene is TRBV25-1, the J gene TRBJ1-3; no firm D call. CDR1 MGHDK and CDR2 SYGVNS come from the germline V gene. There are 16 residues in the CDR3. V was shortened by 4 bases and J by 0 bases, with 13 bases between the two germline ends. CDR3 sequence: CASSVGSFYSGNTIYF. CDR3 DNA sequence: TGTGCCAGCAGTGTCGGCAGTTTTTACTCTGGAAACACCATATATTTT. The full variable domain, rest sourced from reference TRBV25-1 and TRBJ1-3, is EADIYQTPRYLVIGTGKKITLECSQTMGHDKMYWYQQDPGMELHLIHYSYGVNSTEKGDLSSESTVSRIRTEHFPLTLESARPSHTSQYLCASSVGSFYSGNTIYFGEGSWLTVV.

J is TRBJ2-1 and V is TRBV11-2, with D tentatively TRBD1 (6 bases). Germline CDR1 reads SGHAT; CDR2 reads FQNNGV. This CDR3 contains 14 residues. With 7 bases removed from V and 2 bases from J, the gap between germline ends came to 12 bases. Written as DNA, the CDR3 is TGTGCCAGCAACAGGGTTAGGACCTACAATGAGCAGTTCTTC. Amino acid sequence: CASNRVRTYNEQFF.